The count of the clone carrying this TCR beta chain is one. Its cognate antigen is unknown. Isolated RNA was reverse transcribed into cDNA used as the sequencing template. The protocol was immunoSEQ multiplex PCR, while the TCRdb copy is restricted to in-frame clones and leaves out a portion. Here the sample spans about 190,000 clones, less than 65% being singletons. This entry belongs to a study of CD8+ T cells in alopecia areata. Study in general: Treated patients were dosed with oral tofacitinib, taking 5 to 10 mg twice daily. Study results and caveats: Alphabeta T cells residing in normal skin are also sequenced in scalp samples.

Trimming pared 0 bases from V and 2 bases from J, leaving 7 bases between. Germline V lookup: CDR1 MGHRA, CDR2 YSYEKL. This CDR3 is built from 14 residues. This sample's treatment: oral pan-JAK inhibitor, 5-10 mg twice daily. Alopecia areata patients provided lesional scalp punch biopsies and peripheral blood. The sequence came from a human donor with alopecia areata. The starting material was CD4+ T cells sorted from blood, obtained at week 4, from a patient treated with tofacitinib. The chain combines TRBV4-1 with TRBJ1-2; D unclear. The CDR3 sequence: CASSQEIENYGYTF. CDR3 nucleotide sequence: TGCGCCAGCAGCCAAGAAATAGAAAACTATGGCTACACCTTC.